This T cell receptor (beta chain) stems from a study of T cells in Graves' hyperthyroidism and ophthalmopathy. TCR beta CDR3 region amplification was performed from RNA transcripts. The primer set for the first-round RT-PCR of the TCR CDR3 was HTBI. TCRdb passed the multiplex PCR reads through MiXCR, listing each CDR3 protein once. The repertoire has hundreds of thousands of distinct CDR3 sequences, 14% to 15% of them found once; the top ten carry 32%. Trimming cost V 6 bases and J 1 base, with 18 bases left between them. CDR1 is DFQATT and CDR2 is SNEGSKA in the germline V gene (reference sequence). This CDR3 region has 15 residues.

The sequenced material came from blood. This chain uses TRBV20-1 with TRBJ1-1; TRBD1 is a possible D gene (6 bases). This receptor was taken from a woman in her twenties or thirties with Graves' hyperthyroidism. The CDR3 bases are TGCAGTGCCCGCCGACAGGCTACGGCGAACACTGAAGCTTTCTTT. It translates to CSARRQATANTEAFF.